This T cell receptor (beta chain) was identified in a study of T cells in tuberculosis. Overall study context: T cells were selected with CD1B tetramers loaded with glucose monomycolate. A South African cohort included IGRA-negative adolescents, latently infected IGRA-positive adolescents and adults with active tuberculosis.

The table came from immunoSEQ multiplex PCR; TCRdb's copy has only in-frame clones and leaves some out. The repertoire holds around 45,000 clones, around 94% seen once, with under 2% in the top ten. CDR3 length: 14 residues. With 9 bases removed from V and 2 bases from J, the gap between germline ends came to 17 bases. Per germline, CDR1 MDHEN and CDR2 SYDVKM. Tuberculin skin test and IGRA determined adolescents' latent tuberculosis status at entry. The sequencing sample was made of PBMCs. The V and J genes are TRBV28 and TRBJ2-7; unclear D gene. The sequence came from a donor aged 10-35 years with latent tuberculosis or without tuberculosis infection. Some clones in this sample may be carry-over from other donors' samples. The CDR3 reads CASINRDRTYEQYF. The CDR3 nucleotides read TGTGCCAGTATTAACAGAGATAGGACCTACGAGCAGTACTTC.